Listed below are T cell receptor beta chains from one sample, sequenced in a study of CD8 T cells in ankylosing spondylitis. Using its own MiXCR run on the 5' RACE reads, TCRdb lists one record per CDR3 protein. Here the sample spans roughly 90,000 distinct CDR3 sequences, 9% being singletons. Source material: blood, either unsorted or a sorted T cell fraction (not recorded which). The receptors derive from a male donor with ankylosing spondylitis. The CDR3 runs from the conserved cysteine through the conserved F or W. A D gene is named only where the DNA matches it firmly. Rows may omit the clone size; those that give it use once, few, many or a size class.

V,D,J,size,CDR3,DNA
TRBV25-1,TRBD1,TRBJ2-5,few,CASSGTGARETQYF,TGTGCCAGCTCTGGGACAGGGGCCCGGGAGACCCAGTACTTC
TRBV6-1,.,TRBJ2-3,many,CASSEVELSTDTQYF,TGTGCCAGCAGTGAAGTGGAGTTATCCACAGATACGCAGTATTTT
TRBV12-3/TRBV12-4,TRBD2,TRBJ2-3,few,CASTYSGAGTDTQYF,TGTGCCAGCACCTATAGCGGGGCCGGCACAGATACGCAGTATTTT
TRBV14,.,TRBJ2-1,many,CASSHHFNPMYNEQFF,TGTGCCAGCAGCCACCACTTTAATCCCATGTACAATGAGCAGTTCTTC
TRBV7-9,TRBD2,TRBJ2-3,many,CASSPWIAGAEGDTQYF,TGTGCCAGCAGCCCCTGGATAGCGGGAGCCGAGGGGGATACGCAGTATTTT
TRBV3-1,.,TRBJ2-2,many,CASSQDEPLNTGELFF,TGTGCCAGCAGCCAAGATGAGCCTTTGAACACCGGGGAGCTGTTTTTT
TRBV20-1,TRBD2,TRBJ2-1,large,CSARETVWSGGSYNEQFF,TGCAGTGCTAGAGAAACGGTCTGGTCGGGGGGTTCCTACAATGAGCAGTTCTTC
TRBV20-1,TRBD2,TRBJ2-5,many,CSARLLRLAGEEGRETQYF,TGCAGTGCTAGACTCCTCAGACTAGCGGGAGAGGAGGGACGAGAGACCCAGTACTTC
TRBV7-9,.,TRBJ1-5,many,CASSSTSGPRHQPQHF,TGTGCCAGCAGCTCCACCTCGGGTCCGCGGCATCAGCCCCAGCATTTT
TRBV27,.,TRBJ2-7,few,CASSFSRGESSYEQYF,TGTGCCAGCAGTTTCTCGAGGGGAGAAAGCTCCTACGAGCAGTACTTC
TRBV12-3/TRBV12-4,TRBD1,TRBJ2-1,many,CASRLGDRVHNEQFF,TGTGCCAGCAGATTAGGGGACAGGGTCCACAATGAGCAGTTCTTC
TRBV12-3/TRBV12-4,TRBD2,TRBJ2-3,.,CASSLRREQDTQYF,TGTGCCAGCAGTTTACGGCGGGAGCAAGATACGCAGTATTTT
TRBV12-3/TRBV12-4,.,TRBJ1-5,many,CASSSQGHNQPQHF,TGTGCCAGCAGTTCCCAGGGGCACAATCAGCCCCAGCATTTT
TRBV12-3/TRBV12-4,.,TRBJ1-6,many,CASSRGLVSSLHF,TGTGCCAGCAGCCGAGGGTTGGTCTCGTCCCTCCACTTT
TRBV20-1,TRBD2,TRBJ2-7,many,CSATPGLAGAASSYEQYF,TGCAGTGCTACACCGGGACTAGCGGGAGCGGCTAGCTCCTACGAGCAGTACTTC
TRBV20-1,TRBD2,TRBJ2-1,many,CSARDGNLGEGAESKNYNEQFF,TGCAGTGCTAGAGATGGCAACCTGGGGGAGGGCGCGGAGTCAAAGAACTACAATGAGCAGTTCTTC
TRBV13,.,TRBJ1-1,few,CASSPPPGHLRGTPPTEAFF,TGTGCCAGCAGCCCTCCGCCAGGACACCTCCGAGGGACACCTCCGACTGAAGCTTTCTTT
TRBV20-1,.,TRBJ1-6,many,CSASKGTGLHNSPLHF,TGCAGTGCTTCAAAGGGCACAGGGTTGCATAATTCACCCCTCCACTTT
TRBV4-1,TRBD2,TRBJ2-7,many,CASSPGTRGPYEQYF,TGCGCCAGCAGCCCGGGGACTAGGGGACCTTACGAGCAGTACTTC
TRBV19,.,TRBJ2-1,.,CASSFRNREIHNEQFF,TGTGCCAGTAGTTTTAGGAACAGGGAGATTCACAATGAGCAGTTCTTC
TRBV13,TRBD1,TRBJ2-7,few,CASSSGDREYEQYF,TGTGCCAGCAGCTCCGGGGACAGAGAGTACGAGCAGTACTTC
TRBV30,.,TRBJ2-3,few,CALEAGAGDTQYF,TGTGCTCTCGAGGCAGGGGCGGGAGATACGCAGTATTTT
TRBV7-9,.,TRBJ2-5,many,CASSRTAKETQYF,TGTGCCAGCAGCCGGACAGCTAAAGAGACCCAGTACTTC
TRBV24-1,TRBD1,TRBJ2-1,.,CATSDWDRDNEQFF,TGTGCCACCAGTGATTGGGACAGGGACAATGAGCAGTTCTTC
TRBV29-1,.,TRBJ1-2,many,CSVDGLNYGYTF,TGCAGCGTTGACGGTCTTAACTATGGCTACACCTTC
TRBV11-2,TRBD2,TRBJ2-3,few,CASSAWTSGDTQYF,TGTGCCAGCAGCGCATGGACTAGCGGAGATACGCAGTATTTT
TRBV7-8,.,TRBJ2-2,.,CASSLVDTYTGELFF,TGTGCCAGCAGCTTAGTGGACACCTACACCGGGGAGCTGTTTTTT
TRBV6-1,.,TRBJ2-6,few,CASSEERRTYSGANVLTF,TGTGCCAGCAGTGAAGAGAGGCGGACTTACTCTGGGGCCAACGTCCTGACTTTC
TRBV5-1,TRBD2,TRBJ2-7,many,CASSLPSGATYEQYF,TGCGCCAGCAGCTTACCTAGCGGGGCAACCTACGAGCAGTACTTC
TRBV7-9,TRBD1,TRBJ2-3,many,CASILLGTGGDTQYF,TGTGCCAGCATCCTCCTGGGGACAGGGGGGGATACGCAGTATTTT
TRBV6-2/TRBV6-3,.,TRBJ2-7,many,CASRNGWSNEQYF,TGTGCCAGCAGGAATGGTTGGTCCAACGAGCAGTACTTC
TRBV3-1,TRBD2,TRBJ2-7,few,CASRASGDYEQYF,TGTGCCAGCAGAGCTAGCGGGGACTACGAGCAGTACTTC
TRBV7-9,TRBD2,TRBJ2-1,.,CASRFLVAGGQYNEQFF,TGTGCCAGCAGGTTTCTCGTGGCGGGAGGGCAATACAATGAGCAGTTCTTC
TRBV29-1,.,TRBJ2-2,few,CSVPWKGTGELFF,TGCAGCGTCCCGTGGAAGGGCACCGGGGAGCTGTTTTTT
TRBV24-1,.,TRBJ2-1,many,CATSDYRPQGTNYNEQFF,TGTGCCACCAGTGATTATCGTCCACAGGGGACTAACTACAATGAGCAGTTCTTC
TRBV13,.,TRBJ2-7,many,CASASRPNYEQYF,TGTGCCAGCGCTTCCAGGCCAAACTACGAGCAGTACTTC
TRBV5-1,.,TRBJ2-1,many,CASSPAVLLDYVNNEQFF,TGCGCCAGCAGCCCAGCCGTTCTCCTGGACTACGTTAACAATGAGCAGTTCTTC
TRBV20-1,.,TRBJ2-7,.,CSARAPGSFVYEQYF,TGCAGTGCTAGAGCCCCGGGTAGCTTCGTTTACGAGCAGTACTTC
TRBV27,TRBD1,TRBJ1-1,few,CATRDRLMGNTEAFF,TGTGCCACTCGGGACAGATTGATGGGGAACACTGAAGCTTTCTTT
TRBV16,TRBD1,TRBJ2-1,.,CASSLSIGTGPYNEQFF,TGTGCCAGCAGCCTTTCAATCGGGACAGGGCCTTACAATGAGCAGTTCTTC
TRBV29-1,.,TRBJ1-1,.,CSVEPAYKELGTEAFF,TGCAGCGTTGAGCCTGCCTACAAGGAGTTGGGGACTGAAGCTTTCTTT
TRBV3-1,TRBD2,TRBJ2-4,many,CASSQGLAALAKNIQYF,TGTGCCAGCAGCCAAGGGCTAGCGGCACTAGCCAAAAACATTCAGTACTTC
TRBV14,TRBD1,TRBJ1-2,many,CASSQLRTGDGYTF,TGTGCCAGCAGCCAACTACGGACAGGGGACGGCTACACCTTC
TRBV11-2,.,TRBJ1-4,many,CASSLGSPRDIIF,TGTGCCAGCAGCTTAGGGTCCCCCCGGGACATAATTTTT
TRBV20-1,TRBD2,TRBJ2-1,many,CSARLLAGESNEQFF,TGCAGTGCTAGACTACTAGCGGGAGAATCCAATGAGCAGTTCTTC
TRBV2,.,TRBJ2-2,many,CASSEAGGANTGELFF,TGTGCCAGCAGTGAAGCGGGGGGTGCGAACACCGGGGAGCTGTTTTTT
TRBV7-9,.,TRBJ2-1,many,CARGELARSSYNEQFF,TGTGCCAGGGGAGAATTAGCCCGTAGCTCCTACAATGAGCAGTTCTTC
TRBV5-1,.,TRBJ2-7,many,CASSLAAPYEQYF,TGCGCCAGCAGCTTGGCCGCACCTTACGAGCAGTACTTC
TRBV11-2,.,TRBJ1-1,many,CASSLSIGTGWAFF,TGTGCCAGCAGCCTATCCATTGGAACAGGGTGGGCTTTCTTT
TRBV7-9,TRBD1,TRBJ2-1,.,CASSPGVGQGFSNEQFF,TGTGCCAGCAGCCCCGGTGTGGGACAGGGGTTTTCCAATGAGCAGTTCTTC
TRBV19,.,TRBJ2-7,.,CASSMATGSYEQYF,TGTGCCAGTAGTATGGCCACAGGGTCGTACGAGCAGTACTTC
TRBV20-1,.,TRBJ1-1,few,CSARDPGARLAFF,TGCAGTGCTAGAGATCCTGGGGCCCGTTTAGCTTTCTTT
TRBV7-9,.,TRBJ1-1,.,CASSLALQGTEAFF,TGTGCCAGCAGCTTAGCGTTGCAGGGCACTGAAGCTTTCTTT
TRBV2,.,TRBJ2-7,few,CASGGDTPPYEQYF,TGTGCCAGTGGGGGCGATACCCCGCCCTACGAGCAGTACTTC
TRBV3-1,TRBD2,TRBJ2-3,many,CASSQVAGVETDTQYF,TGTGCCAGCAGCCAAGTAGCGGGAGTGGAAACAGATACGCAGTATTTT
TRBV2,TRBD1,TRBJ1-2,many,CASSGGQAGNGYTF,TGTGCCAGCAGCGGTGGACAGGCGGGGAATGGCTACACCTTC